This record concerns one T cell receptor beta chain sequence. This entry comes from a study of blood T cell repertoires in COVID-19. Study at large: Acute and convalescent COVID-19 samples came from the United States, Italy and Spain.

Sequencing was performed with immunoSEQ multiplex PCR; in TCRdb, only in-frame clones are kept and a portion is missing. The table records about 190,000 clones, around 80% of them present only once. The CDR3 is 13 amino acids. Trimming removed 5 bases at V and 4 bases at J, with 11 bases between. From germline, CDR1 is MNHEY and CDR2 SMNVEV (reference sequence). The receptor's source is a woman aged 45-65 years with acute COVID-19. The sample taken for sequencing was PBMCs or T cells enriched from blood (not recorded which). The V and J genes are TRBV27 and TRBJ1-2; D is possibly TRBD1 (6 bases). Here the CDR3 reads CASSEGTLYGYTF. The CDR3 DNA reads TGTGCCAGCAGTGAGGGGACACTCTATGGCTACACCTTC.